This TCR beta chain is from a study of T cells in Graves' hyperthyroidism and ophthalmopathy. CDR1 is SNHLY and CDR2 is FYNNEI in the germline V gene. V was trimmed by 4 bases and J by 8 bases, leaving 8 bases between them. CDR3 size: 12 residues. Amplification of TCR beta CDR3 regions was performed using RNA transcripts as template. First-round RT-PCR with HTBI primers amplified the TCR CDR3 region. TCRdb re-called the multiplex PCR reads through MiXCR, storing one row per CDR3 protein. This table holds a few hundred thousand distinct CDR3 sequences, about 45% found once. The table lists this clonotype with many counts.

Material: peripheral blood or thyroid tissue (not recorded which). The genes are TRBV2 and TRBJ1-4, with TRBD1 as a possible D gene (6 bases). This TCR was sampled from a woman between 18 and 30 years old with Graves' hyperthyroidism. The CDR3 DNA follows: TGTGCCAGCAGTGGTGGACAGGAAAAACTGTTTTTT. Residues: CASSGGQEKLFF.